One sample yielded the 25 T cell receptor beta chains listed below, sequenced in a study of shared clonotypes between healthy human individuals. Some clones are missing from TCRdb's copy, which holds only in-frame ones; the method was immunoSEQ multiplex PCR. Among about 480,000 clones listed, 79% were seen once. Sequenced input: PBMCs. These receptors were taken from a woman aged 40 to 49 in good health. Some clones in this sample may be carry-over from other donors' samples.

Only a few counts were recorded for this clone. The gene calls are TRBV19 and TRBJ1-2, with D perhaps matching TRBD1 (6 bases). V was cut by 6 bases and J by 0 bases, with 8 bases left in between. Germline-derived CDR1 and CDR2 are LNHDA and SQIVND (reference sequence). The CDR3 has 13 residues. CDR3 nucleotides: TGTGCCAGTAGGGGGGCTTCTAACTATGGCTACACCTTC. Amino acid sequence: CASRGASNYGYTF.

There are many counts of this clone. This chain joins TRBV7-2 and TRBJ1-4, with D tentatively TRBD1 (6 bases). The V end lost 4 bases, the J end lost 8 bases, and 17 bases lay between the germline ends. The CDR3 sequence is 15 residues long. The germline V gene has CDR1 SGHTA and CDR2 FQGNSA. CDR3 protein: CASSWKGGEGEKLFF. The CDR3 DNA reads TGTGCCAGCAGCTGGAAAGGGGGGGAGGGAGAAAAACTGTTTTTT. Complete variable domain (other parts from reference TRBV7-2 and TRBJ1-4): GAGVSQSPSNKVTEKGKDVELRCDPISGHTALYWYRQSLGQGLEFLIYFQGNSAPDKSGLPSDRFSAERTGGSVSTLTIQRTQQEDSAVYLCASSWKGGEGEKLFFGSGTQLSVL.

This chain connects TRBV11-2 to TRBJ2-5; 14 bases match TRBD2. The V gene end was trimmed by 6 bases and the J gene end by 5 bases; junction bases not matched to a gene: 5. Germline V gene data show CDR1 as SGHAT and CDR2 as FQNNGV. There are 15 residues in the CDR3. CDR3 loop: CASRQGLAGAETQYF. The CDR3 DNA follows: TGTGCCAGCAGACAGGGACTAGCGGGAGCCGAGACCCAGTACTTC.

The gene calls are TRBV29-1 and TRBJ2-2; 8 bases align to TRBD1. The germline gives CDR1 SQVTM, CDR2 ANQGSEA. V lost 6 bases, J lost 7 bases, and 4 bases stayed unmatched. CDR3 length: 12 residues. The CDR3 protein is CSVTGGSGELFF. CDR3 DNA sequence: TGCAGCGTCACAGGGGGGAGCGGGGAGCTGTTTTTT.

The chain is built from TRBV28 and TRBJ1-1; 9 bases agree with TRBD1. The CDR3 sequence is 15 residues long. CDR1 and CDR2 (germline): MDHEN, SYDVKM. Germline trimming cut 6 bases from V and 5 bases from J; bases unmatched to any gene: 10. CDR3: CASSPGGQGRTEAFF. The CDR3 nucleotides read TGTGCCAGCAGCCCCGGGGGACAGGGTCGTACTGAAGCTTTCTTT.

This CDR3 is CASSPAGGSSYEQYF. The CDR3 region has the DNA TGTGCCAGCAGCCCGGCGGGGGGATCCTCCTACGAGCAGTACTTC. This chain uses TRBV6-5 with TRBJ2-7; TRBD2 agrees at 8 bases. Trimming removed 6 bases from V and 0 bases from J; junction bases left unmatched: 7. Germline CDR1 reads MNHEY; CDR2 reads SVGAGI. This CDR3 has 15 amino acids.

The chain links TRBV18 to TRBJ2-1, with D perhaps matching TRBD1 (5 bases). Trimming shortened V by 8 bases and J by 8 bases, and 25 bases separated the two germline ends. CDR1 and CDR2 from the germline V gene are KGHSH and LQKENI. The CDR3 is 16 residues long. The CDR3 spells CASLPFGHLSGDEQFF. The CDR3 DNA reads as TGTGCCAGCCTTCCCTTTGGACATCTCTCGGGCGATGAGCAGTTCTTC.

The chain carries TRBV2 and TRBJ1-1; no clear D gene. This CDR3 comprises 13 residues. V was cut by 0 bases and J by 10 bases, with 12 bases left in between. CDR1 is SNHLY and CDR2 is FYNNEI in the germline V gene. The CDR3 sequence: CASSEAIGPRAFF. In DNA, the CDR3 is TGTGCCAGCAGTGAAGCGATCGGACCCCGAGCTTTCTTT. The full variable domain, in which reference TRBV2 and TRBJ1-1 provide the parts outside the CDR3, is EPEVTQTPSHQVTQMGQEVILRCVPISNHLYFYWYRQILGQKVEFLVSFYNNEISEKSEIFDDQFSVERPDGSNFTLKIRSTKLEDSAMYFCASSEAIGPRAFFGQGTRLTVV.

The rearrangement links TRBV5-1 to TRBJ2-7; no clear D. V lost 7 bases to trimming and J lost 2 bases, with 13 bases between them. Germline assignment: CDR1 SGHRS and CDR2 YFSETQ. This CDR3 contains 13 residues. CDR3 nucleotides: TGCGCCAGCGGGCAAAGCAATACCTACGAGCAGTACTTC. Amino acids: CASGQSNTYEQYF.

The V gene is TRBV30, the J gene TRBJ1-2; a weak D match, TRBD1 (6 bases). Germline loops: CDR1 GTSNPN, CDR2 SVGIG (reference sequence). This CDR3 has 15 residues. With 3 bases removed from V and 4 bases from J, the gap between germline ends came to 18 bases. CDR3 nucleotide sequence: TGTGCCTGGAGCCCGGGACAACCCATGGGCTATGGCTACACCTTC. It yields the protein CAWSPGQPMGYGYTF.

The chain is built from TRBV7-9 and TRBJ2-1; 12 positions match TRBD1. The V gene's germline CDR1 is SEHNR and CDR2 FQNEAQ (reference sequence). J was trimmed by 7 bases and V by 7 bases; bases with no gene match: 17. The CDR3 contains 18 residues. The CDR3 is CASTPILQGTGGYNEQFF. CDR3 bases: TGTGCCAGCACCCCGATATTACAGGGGACAGGGGGCTATAATGAGCAGTTCTTC.

The chain uses TRBV6-6 and TRBJ1-2; D is uncertain. The germline CDR1 and CDR2 sequences are MNHNY and SVGAGI (reference sequence). The CDR3 consists of 14 residues. The V gene lost 0 bases and the J gene lost 4 bases, with 9 bases spanning the gap. Here the CDR3 reads CASSYSMASYGYTF. DNA for the CDR3: TGTGCCAGCAGTTACTCGATGGCGTCCTATGGCTACACCTTC.

On this clone itself: The sample contains more than one DNA sequence encoding this CDR3. V and J are TRBV18 and TRBJ1-2; TRBD1 matches at 7 bases. V shed 2 bases, J shed 5 bases, and the junction held 2 bases outside the gene matches. This CDR3 region has 13 residues. Germline CDR1 is KGHSH and CDR2 is LQKENI. The CDR3 sequence: CASSPGQVYGYTF. In nucleotides, the CDR3 is TGTGCCAGCTCACCAGGACAGGTTTATGGCTACACCTTC. The whole variable domain, filled in from reference TRBV18 and TRBJ1-2, reads NAGVMQNPRHLVRRRGQEARLRCSPMKGHSHVYWYRQLPEEGLKFMVYLQKENIIDESGMPKERFSAEFPKEGPSILRIQQVVRGDSAAYFCASSPGQVYGYTFGSGTRLTVV.

V and J are TRBV30 and TRBJ1-1; a weak D match, TRBD1 (6 bases). Germline V gene lookup returns CDR1 GTSNPN and CDR2 SVGIG (reference sequence). The CDR3 extends over 13 amino acids. Trimming stripped 1 base from V and 4 bases from J, with 10 bases between. The CDR3 nucleotides read TGTGCCTGGAGTGAGGGGGGGTTCACTGAAGCTTTCTTT. It codes for CAWSEGGFTEAFF.

The genes are TRBV30 and TRBJ2-5; 10 bases are a match to TRBD2. This CDR3 contains 16 residues. Germline V lookup: CDR1 GTSNPN, CDR2 SVGIG (reference sequence). V gave up 5 bases and J gave up 4 bases; unmatched junction bases: 13. In DNA, the CDR3 is TGTGCCTGGGACGTACGAAGCAGCGGGAGGGGAGAGACCCAGTACTTC. Translation: CAWDVRSSGRGETQYF.

The chain carries TRBV2 and TRBJ1-5; D might be TRBD1 (6 bases). The germline V gene encodes CDR1 SNHLY and CDR2 FYNNEI. The V and J ends lost 6 bases and 7 bases respectively, with 16 bases between them. CDR3 length: 14 amino acids. The CDR3 DNA reads TGTGCCAGCAGCGTACAGGGTTTGGCGCAGCCCCAGCATTTT. Protein: CASSVQGLAQPQHF. The full variable domain, with the rest looked up from reference TRBV2 and TRBJ1-5, is EPEVTQTPSHQVTQMGQEVILRCVPISNHLYFYWYRQILGQKVEFLVSFYNNEISEKSEIFDDQFSVERPDGSNFTLKIRSTKLEDSAMYFCASSVQGLAQPQHFGDGTRLSIL.

CDR3 nucleotides: TGTGCCAGCAGCTTAGCGAGCGCGGGACAGGGAATGACCGGGGAGCTGTTTTTT. Its translation is CASSLASAGQGMTGELFF. The chain carries TRBV7-9 and TRBJ2-2; 9 bases line up with TRBD1. Looked up from germline, CDR1 is SEHNR and CDR2 is FQNEAQ (reference sequence). The trim removed 0 bases at V and 5 bases at J, leaving 10 bases unmatched. This CDR3 comprises 18 residues.

The gene calls are TRBV29-1 and TRBJ2-5; D is unresolved. With 5 bases removed from V and 5 bases from J, the gap between germline ends came to 21 bases. The CDR3 consists of 15 residues. CDR1 and CDR2 from the germline V gene are SQVTM and ANQGSEA. The CDR3 region is CSVTDLTAPDETQYF. As DNA, the CDR3 is TGCAGCGTTACGGATCTAACCGCCCCGGATGAGACCCAGTACTTC.

The rearrangement joins TRBV7-2 to TRBJ2-7, with D possibly being TRBD1 (7 bases). This CDR3 is 13 amino acids long. V dropped 4 bases and J dropped 7 bases, with 14 bases sitting between them. Germline CDR1 SGHTA, CDR2 FQGNSA. The CDR3 region has the DNA TGTGCCAGCAGCTCAGACAGGGCGGGGGAGCAGTACTTC. As protein: CASSSDRAGEQYF. Supplemented by reference TRBV7-2 and TRBJ2-7, the full variable domain reads GAGVSQSPSNKVTEKGKDVELRCDPISGHTALYWYRQSLGQGLEFLIYFQGNSAPDKSGLPSDRFSAERTGGSVSTLTIQRTQQEDSAVYLCASSSDRAGEQYFGPGTRLTVT.

The table lists this clone with many counts. This sequence joins TRBV15 and TRBJ2-7; the D gene is possibly TRBD2 (5 bases). The CDR3 runs to 15 residues. The V and J ends lost 0 bases and 6 bases respectively, with 15 bases between them. Germline V gene lookup returns CDR1 LNHNV and CDR2 YYDKDF (reference sequence). The CDR3 nucleotides are TGTGCCACCAGCAGAGATCGAGGGCTAGCAGGCGAGCAGTACTTC. It yields the protein CATSRDRGLAGEQYF.

This clone was seen a single time. The V gene is TRBV28, the J gene TRBJ1-1; maybe TRBD1 (5 bases). From germline, CDR1 is MDHEN and CDR2 SYDVKM. V shed 1 base and J shed 4 bases, with 13 bases lying between them. The CDR3 is 15 amino acids. The CDR3 region has the DNA TGTGCCAGCAGTTTATTAGGGGTCGGGGGCACTGAAGCTTTCTTT. As protein: CASSLLGVGGTEAFF.

This clone was counted a few times. Written as DNA, the CDR3 is TGTGCCAGCAGTGAAGCCTATGGGGGACACCAGTACGAGCAGTACTTC. Its translation: CASSEAYGGHQYEQYF. The chain combines TRBV6-1 with TRBJ2-7; a weak D match, TRBD1 (6 bases). Trimming shortened V by 0 bases and J by 4 bases, and 16 bases separated the two germline ends. The CDR3 extends over 16 amino acids. Germline V gene data show CDR1 as MNHNS and CDR2 as SASEGT.

CDR3 coding DNA: TGTGCCAGCTCACCACCCGGACTAGGAAGGAGGGAGACCCAGTACTTC. Its protein product is CASSPPGLGRRETQYF. This chain links TRBV18 with TRBJ2-5, with 7 bases aligning to TRBD2. The CDR3 is 16 residues long. V lost 0 bases, J lost 5 bases, and 9 bases stayed unmatched. Looked up from germline, CDR1 is KGHSH and CDR2 is LQKENI.

The rearrangement uses TRBV7-9 and TRBJ2-3; tentative D call: TRBD2 (6 bases). There are 13 residues in the CDR3. V was clipped by 2 bases and J by 6 bases, with 9 bases between them. The germline V gene has CDR1 SEHNR and CDR2 FQNEAQ (reference sequence). The CDR3 bases are TGTGCCAGCAGCTTATCGGGAGATGATACGCAGTATTTT. Protein: CASSLSGDDTQYF.

In this sample, this clone turned up many times. The genes are TRBV23-1 and TRBJ2-3, with 10 bases fitting TRBD2. TRBV23-1 is identified as an open reading frame with a role that is uncertain. This CDR3 has 21 residues. V was clipped by 3 bases and J by 0 bases; unmatched bases: 18. The chain's CDR3 is CASSHVPTSGVPHPSTDTQYF. The CDR3 nucleotides read TGCGCCAGCAGTCACGTCCCCACTAGCGGGGTACCCCATCCCAGCACAGATACGCAGTATTTT.